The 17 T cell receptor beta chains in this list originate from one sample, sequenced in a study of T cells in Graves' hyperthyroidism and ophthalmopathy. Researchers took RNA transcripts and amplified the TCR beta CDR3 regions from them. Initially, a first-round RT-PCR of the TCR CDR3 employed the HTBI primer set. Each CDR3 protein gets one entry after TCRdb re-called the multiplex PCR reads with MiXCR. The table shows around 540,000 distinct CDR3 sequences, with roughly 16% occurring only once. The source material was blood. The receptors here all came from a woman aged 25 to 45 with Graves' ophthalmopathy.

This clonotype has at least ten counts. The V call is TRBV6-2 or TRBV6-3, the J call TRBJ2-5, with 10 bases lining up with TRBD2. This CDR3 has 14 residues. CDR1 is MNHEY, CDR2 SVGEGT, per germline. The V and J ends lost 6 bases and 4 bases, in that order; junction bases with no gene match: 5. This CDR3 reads CASRLAGVPETQYF. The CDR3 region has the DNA TGTGCCAGCAGGCTAGCGGGAGTCCCAGAGACCCAGTACTTC.

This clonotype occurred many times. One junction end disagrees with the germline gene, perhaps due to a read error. In DNA form, the CDR3 reads TGTGCCAGCAGCCCCTCGGGAGTGCCTCTAGAGGCCCAGTACTTC. As protein: CASSPSGVPLEAQYF. The V call is TRBV11-2, the J call TRBJ2-5; the D gene is possibly TRBD2 (6 bases). The CDR3 length is 15 residues. CDR1 is SGHAT, CDR2 FQNNGV, per germline.

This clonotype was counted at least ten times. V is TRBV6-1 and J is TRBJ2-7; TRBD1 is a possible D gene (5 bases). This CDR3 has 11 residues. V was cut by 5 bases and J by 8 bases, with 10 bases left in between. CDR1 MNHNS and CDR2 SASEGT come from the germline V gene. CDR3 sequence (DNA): TGTGCCAGCAGTTATGGGGCACAGCAGTACTTC. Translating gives CASSYGAQQYF.

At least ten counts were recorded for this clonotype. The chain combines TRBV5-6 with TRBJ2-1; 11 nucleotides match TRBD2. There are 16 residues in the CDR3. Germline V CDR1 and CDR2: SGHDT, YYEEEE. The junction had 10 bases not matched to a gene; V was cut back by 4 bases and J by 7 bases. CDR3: CASSPLGTSGLNEQFF. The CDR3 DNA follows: TGTGCCAGCAGCCCGCTAGGGACTAGCGGATTAAATGAGCAGTTCTTC. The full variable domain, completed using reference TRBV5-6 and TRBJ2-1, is DAGVTQSPTHLIKTRGQQVTLRCSPKSGHDTVSWYQQALGQGPQFIFQYYEEEERQRGNFPDRFSGHQFPNYSSELNVNALLLGDSALYLCASSPLGTSGLNEQFFGPGTRLTVL.

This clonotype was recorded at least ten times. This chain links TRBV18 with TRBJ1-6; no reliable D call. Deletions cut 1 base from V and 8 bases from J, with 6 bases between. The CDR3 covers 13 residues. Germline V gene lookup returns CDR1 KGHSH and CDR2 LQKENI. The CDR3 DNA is TGTGCCAGCTCACCACAGGACGATTCACCCCTCCACTTT. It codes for CASSPQDDSPLHF.

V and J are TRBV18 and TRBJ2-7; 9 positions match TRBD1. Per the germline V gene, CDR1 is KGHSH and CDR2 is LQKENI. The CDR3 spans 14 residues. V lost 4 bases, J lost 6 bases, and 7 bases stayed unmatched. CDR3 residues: CASSLTGGDFEQYF. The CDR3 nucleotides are TGTGCCAGCTCACTGACAGGGGGGGATTTCGAGCAGTACTTC.

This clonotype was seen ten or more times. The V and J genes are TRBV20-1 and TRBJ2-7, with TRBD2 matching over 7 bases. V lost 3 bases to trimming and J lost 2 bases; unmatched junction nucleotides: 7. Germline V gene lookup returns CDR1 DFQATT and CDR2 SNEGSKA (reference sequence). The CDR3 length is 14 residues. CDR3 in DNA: TGCAGTGCTAGCCACTGGGAGGGAACCTACGAGCAGTACTTC. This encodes CSASHWEGTYEQYF.

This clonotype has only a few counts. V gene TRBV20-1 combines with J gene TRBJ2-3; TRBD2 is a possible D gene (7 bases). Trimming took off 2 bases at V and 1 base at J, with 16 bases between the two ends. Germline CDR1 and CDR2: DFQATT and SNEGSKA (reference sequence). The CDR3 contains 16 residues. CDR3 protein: CSARKAGASGTDTQYF. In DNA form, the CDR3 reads TGCAGTGCTAGAAAGGCGGGGGCTAGCGGCACAGATACGCAGTATTTT.

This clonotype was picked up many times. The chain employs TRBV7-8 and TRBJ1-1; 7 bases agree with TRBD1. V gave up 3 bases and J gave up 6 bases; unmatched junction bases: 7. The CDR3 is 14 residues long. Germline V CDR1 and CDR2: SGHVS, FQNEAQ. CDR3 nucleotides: TGTGCCAGCAGCTTTAGGGGGCGCATCTCTGAAGCTTTCTTT. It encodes CASSFRGRISEAFF. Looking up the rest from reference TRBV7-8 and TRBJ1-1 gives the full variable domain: GAGVSQSPRYKVAKRGQDVALRCDPISGHVSLFWYQQALGQGPEFLTYFQNEAQLDKSGLPSDRFFAERPEGSVSTLKIQRTQQEDSAVYLCASSFRGRISEAFFGQGTRLTVV.

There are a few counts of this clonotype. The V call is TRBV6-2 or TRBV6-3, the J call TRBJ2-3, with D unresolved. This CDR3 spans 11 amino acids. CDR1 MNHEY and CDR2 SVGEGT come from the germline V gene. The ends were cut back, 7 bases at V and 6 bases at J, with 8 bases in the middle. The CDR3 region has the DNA TGTGCCAGCATCTACGGCGATACGCAGTATTTT. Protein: CASIYGDTQYF.

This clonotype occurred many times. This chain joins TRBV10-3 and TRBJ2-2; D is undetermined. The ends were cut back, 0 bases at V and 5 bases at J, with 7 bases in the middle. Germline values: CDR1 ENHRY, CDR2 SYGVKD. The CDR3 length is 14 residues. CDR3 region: CAISESLGTGELFF. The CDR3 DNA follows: TGTGCCATCAGTGAGTCGTTAGGAACCGGGGAGCTGTTTTTT.

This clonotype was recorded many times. The chain's CDR3 is CASSRNPTSGTSGRNEQFF. Here the CDR3 DNA reads TGTGCCAGCAGCCGCAACCCCACGTCCGGGACTAGCGGGAGAAATGAGCAGTTCTTC. V gene TRBV6-1 combines with J gene TRBJ2-1; 14 bases line up with TRBD2. Germline lookup yields CDR1 MNHNS and CDR2 SASEGT. The CDR3 has 19 amino acids. The trim removed 6 bases at V and 7 bases at J, leaving 17 bases unmatched.

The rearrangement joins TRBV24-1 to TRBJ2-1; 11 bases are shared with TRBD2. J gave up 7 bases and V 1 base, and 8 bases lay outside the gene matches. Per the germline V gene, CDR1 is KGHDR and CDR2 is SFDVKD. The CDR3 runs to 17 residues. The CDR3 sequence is CATSDLSTSGSRNEQFF. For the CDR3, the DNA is TGTGCCACCAGTGATTTATCAACTAGCGGGAGTAGGAATGAGCAGTTCTTC.

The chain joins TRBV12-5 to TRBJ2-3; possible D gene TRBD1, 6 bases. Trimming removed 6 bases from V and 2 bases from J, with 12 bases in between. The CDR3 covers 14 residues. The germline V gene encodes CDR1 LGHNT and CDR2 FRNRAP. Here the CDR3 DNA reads TGTGCTAGTGGGGGGGACACGTACACAGATACGCAGTATTTT. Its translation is CASGGDTYTDTQYF. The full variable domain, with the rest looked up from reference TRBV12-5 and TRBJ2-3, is DARVTQTPRHKVTEMGQEVTMRCQPILGHNTVFWYRQTMMQGLELLAYFRNRAPLDDSGMPKDRFSAEMPDATLATLKIQPSEPRDSAVYFCASGGDTYTDTQYFGPGTRLTVL.

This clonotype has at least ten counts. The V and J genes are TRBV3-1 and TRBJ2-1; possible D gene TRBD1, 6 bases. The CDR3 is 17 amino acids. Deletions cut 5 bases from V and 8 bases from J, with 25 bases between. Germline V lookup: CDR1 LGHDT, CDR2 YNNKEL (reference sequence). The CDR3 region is CASSKRSTGLNGDEQFF. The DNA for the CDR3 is TGTGCCAGCAGCAAAAGATCGACAGGACTTAACGGCGATGAGCAGTTCTTC.

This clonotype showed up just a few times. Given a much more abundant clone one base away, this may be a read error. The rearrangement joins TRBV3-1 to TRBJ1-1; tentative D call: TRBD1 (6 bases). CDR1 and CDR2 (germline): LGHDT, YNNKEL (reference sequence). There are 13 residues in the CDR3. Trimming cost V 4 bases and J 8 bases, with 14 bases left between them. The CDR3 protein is CASSPSARGEAFF. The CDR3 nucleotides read TGTGCCAGCAGCCCCAGCGCAAGGGGGGAAGCTTTCTTT. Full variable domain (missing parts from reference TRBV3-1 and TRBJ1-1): DTAVSQTPKYLVTQMGNDKSIKCEQNLGHDTMYWYKQDSKKFLKIMFSYNNKELIINETVPNRFSPKSPDKAHLNLHINSLELGDSAVYFCASSPSARGEAFFGQGTRLTVV.

The CDR3: CAISVVPNTGELFF. The DNA for the CDR3 is TGTGCCATCAGTGTTGTACCGAACACCGGGGAGCTGTTTTTT. V usage is TRBV10-3 and J usage is TRBJ2-2; D gene unclear. CDR3 size: 14 residues. V was trimmed by 4 bases and J by 0 bases, leaving 6 bases between them. Germline assignment: CDR1 ENHRY and CDR2 SYGVKD.